Presented here are 18 T cell receptor beta chains from one specimen sequenced in a study of cytomegalovirus exposure and HLA in healthy donors. The PCR was carried out with 60 Vbeta primers and 13 Jbeta primers. TCRdb's copy holds only in-frame clones and misses some; the assay was immunoSEQ multiplex PCR. The sample gives 110,000 to 150,000 clones, approximately 80% of which show up once; 3.9% is in the top ten. The sequenced sample consisted of PBMCs. The receptors originated from a male donor in good health and CMV-seronegative.

CDR3 in amino acids: CASSERRLGTDTQYF. The CDR3 DNA is TGCGCCAGCAGTGAACGGCGACTCGGTACAGATACGCAGTATTTT. The chain joins TRBV10-1 to TRBJ2-3; D is unclear. There are 15 residues in the CDR3. Germline CDR1 and CDR2: WNHNN and SYGVQD (reference sequence). V shed 3 bases and J shed 3 bases, with 13 bases lying between them.

This chain joins TRBV10-1 and TRBJ2-7; 7 nucleotides match TRBD2. Germline CDR1 and CDR2: WNHNN and SYGVQD (reference sequence). The CDR3 length is 12 residues. V shed 4 bases and J 6 bases; nucleotides not matched to a gene: 3. DNA for the CDR3: TGCGCCAGCAGTGTGGGGAGGGGCGAGCAGTACTTC. Translated, it gives CASSVGRGEQYF.

The CDR3 DNA is TGTGCCAGTAGTATAGGTAGCAATGAGCAGTTCTTC. Encoded protein: CASSIGSNEQFF. V usage is TRBV19 and J usage is TRBJ2-1; D call uncertain. The CDR3 runs 12 residues. CDR1 is LNHDA, CDR2 SQIVND, per germline (reference sequence). Trimming left V 1 base short and J 6 bases short, with 4 bases between.

V gene TRBV2 combines with J gene TRBJ2-1; TRBD1 matches at 8 bases. The CDR3 extends over 13 amino acids. The V gene end was trimmed by 6 bases and the J gene end by 6 bases; junction bases not matched to a gene: 4. Germline lookup yields CDR1 SNHLY and CDR2 FYNNEI. CDR3 DNA sequence: TGTGCCAGCAGCGTCGACAGGGGCAATGAGCAGTTCTTC. As protein: CASSVDRGNEQFF.

The rearrangement uses TRBV6-5 and TRBJ2-7, with a possible D match to TRBD2 (6 bases). The CDR3 is made up of 13 amino acids. CDR1 is MNHEY and CDR2 is SVGAGI in the germline V gene. The V end lost 2 bases, the J end lost 5 bases, and 10 bases lay between the germline ends. The CDR3 coding sequence is TGTGCCAGCAGTTACCGTAGGAGGGACGAGCAGTACTTC. Translated: CASSYRRRDEQYF.

This clone has just one count. The chain links TRBV5-4 to TRBJ2-3; D unclear. Germline-derived CDR1 and CDR2 are SGHNT and YYREEE (reference sequence). The CDR3 totals 15 residues. Between the trimmed V and J ends, which lost 0 bases and 0 bases, there was a span of 8 bases. The CDR3 reads CASSLAFLSTDTQYF. The CDR3 DNA sequence: TGTGCCAGCAGCTTGGCCTTCCTTAGCACAGATACGCAGTATTTT.

The gene calls are TRBV28 and TRBJ2-1; D gene uncertain. Trimming pared 7 bases from V and 6 bases from J, leaving 10 bases between. Germline loops: CDR1 MDHEN, CDR2 SYDVKM. CDR3 length: 12 residues. CDR3 sequence (DNA): TGTGCCAGCAATTCAAAGCCCAATGAGCAGTTCTTC. This translates into CASNSKPNEQFF.

With respect to this clone: At one of its ends the junction is not consistent with the germline gene, which may arise from a read error. The chain carries TRBV7-9 and TRBJ2-4, with TRBD1 matching over 9 bases. This CDR3 spans 14 amino acids. Per the germline V gene, CDR1 is SEHNR and CDR2 is FQNEAQ (reference sequence). The chain's CDR3 is CSSSLGQGTNIQYF. The CDR3 region has the DNA TGTTCCAGCAGCTTAGGACAGGGGACAAACATTCAGTACTTC.

This chain connects TRBV7-9 to TRBJ1-5, with 9 positions matching TRBD1. The V gene's germline CDR1 is SEHNR and CDR2 FQNEAQ (reference sequence). The CDR3 length is 19 residues. V shed 4 bases, J shed 6 bases, and the junction held 19 bases outside the gene matches. CDR3 region: CASSYYRTGDFSTLQPQHF. The CDR3 DNA sequence: TGTGCCAGCAGCTACTACCGGACAGGGGATTTTTCAACCCTTCAGCCCCAGCATTTT.

In its sample, this clone was seen once. V usage is TRBV6-1 and J usage is TRBJ1-2; D is ambiguous. CDR1 and CDR2 (germline): MNHNS, SASEGT. V lost 5 bases and J lost 3, with 13 bases in between. The CDR3 consists of 14 residues. CDR3 sequence: CASSTTRVDYGYTF. The CDR3 nucleotides are TGTGCCAGCAGTACAACGCGGGTAGACTATGGCTACACCTTC.

The chain has TRBV9 and TRBJ2-7; D is possibly TRBD1 (6 bases). V lost 4 bases and J lost 3, with 14 bases in between. The CDR3 length is 14 residues. Germline values: CDR1 SGDLS, CDR2 YYNGEE. The CDR3 DNA reads as TGTGCCAGCAGCCCGAGGGACACGCGCTACGAGCAGTACTTC. This encodes CASSPRDTRYEQYF.

The chain has TRBV7-9 and TRBJ1-1; D ambiguous. The V gene lost 5 bases and the J gene lost 1 base, with 17 bases spanning the gap. CDR1 and CDR2 from the germline V gene are SEHNR and FQNEAQ (reference sequence). The CDR3 has 16 residues. For the CDR3, the DNA is TGTGCCAGCAGCCCTAGCAGTGGCAGATCGAACACTGAAGCTTTCTTT. Its translation is CASSPSSGRSNTEAFF. Full variable domain (remainder filled in from reference TRBV7-9 and TRBJ1-1): DTGVSQNPRHKITKRGQNVTFRCDPISEHNRLYWYRQTLGQGPEFLTYFQNEAQLEKSRLLSDRFSAERPKGSFSTLEIQRTEQGDSAMYLCASSPSSGRSNTEAFFGQGTRLTVV.

This rearrangement joins TRBV5-5 to TRBJ1-4; tentative D call: TRBD1 (5 bases). The CDR3 extends over 14 amino acids. V lost 5 bases and J lost 0, with 8 bases in between. Germline CDR1 reads SGHKS; CDR2 reads YYEKEE (reference sequence). The CDR3 DNA sequence: TGTGCCAGCAGTCGGACAACAACTAATGAAAAACTGTTTTTT. Translation: CASSRTTTNEKLFF.

The chain couples TRBV6-1 to TRBJ2-5, with 7 bases matching TRBD1. Germline CDR1 is MNHNS and CDR2 is SASEGT. The CDR3 is made up of 14 amino acids. J was trimmed by 1 base and V by 6 bases; bases with no gene match: 5. CDR3 sequence (DNA): TGTGCCAGCAGACCGGGACAGCCCCAAGAGACCCAGTACTTC. Residues: CASRPGQPQETQYF.

The CDR3 DNA reads as TGCAGCGTTGAGTCGGGGGGGACCGGGGAGCTGTTTTTT. This encodes CSVESGGTGELFF. The chain employs TRBV29-1 and TRBJ2-2, with TRBD2 matching 8 bases. From germline, CDR1 is SQVTM and CDR2 ANQGSEA. The CDR3 is made up of 13 amino acids. V shed 3 bases and J 5 bases; nucleotides not matched to a gene: 2.

The rearrangement uses TRBV11-2 and TRBJ2-3; TRBD1 matches at 9 bases. The CDR3 runs 15 residues. Germline CDR1 reads SGHAT; CDR2 reads FQNNGV. V lost 4 bases, J lost 6 bases, and 8 bases stayed unmatched. CDR3 sequence reads: CASSSNRGRVDTQYF. In DNA, the CDR3 is TGTGCCAGCAGCTCCAACAGGGGGCGTGTGGATACGCAGTATTTT.

The rearrangement links TRBV5-1 to TRBJ2-3, with TRBD2 as a possible D gene (6 bases). The CDR3 is 16 amino acids. Trimming cost V 0 bases and J 2 bases, with 13 bases left between them. Germline CDR1 and CDR2: SGHRS and YFSETQ. CDR3 coding DNA: TGCGCCAGCAGCTTGGGGACTACCCGAACCACAGATACGCAGTATTTT. As protein: CASSLGTTRTTDTQYF.

This chain connects TRBV19 to TRBJ1-5; D is ambiguous. This CDR3 contains 12 residues. V was clipped by 4 bases and J by 6 bases, with 7 bases between them. From germline, CDR1 is LNHDA and CDR2 SQIVND (reference sequence). CDR3 sequence (DNA): TGTGCCAGTAGTACATTTCCTCAGCCCCAGCATTTT. Translation gives CASSTFPQPQHF. Full variable domain (missing parts from reference TRBV19 and TRBJ1-5): DGGITQSPKYLFRKEGQNVTLSCEQNLNHDAMYWYRQDPGQGLRLIYYSQIVNDFQKGDIAEGYSVSREKKESFPLTVTSAQKNPTAFYLCASSTFPQPQHFGDGTRLSIL.